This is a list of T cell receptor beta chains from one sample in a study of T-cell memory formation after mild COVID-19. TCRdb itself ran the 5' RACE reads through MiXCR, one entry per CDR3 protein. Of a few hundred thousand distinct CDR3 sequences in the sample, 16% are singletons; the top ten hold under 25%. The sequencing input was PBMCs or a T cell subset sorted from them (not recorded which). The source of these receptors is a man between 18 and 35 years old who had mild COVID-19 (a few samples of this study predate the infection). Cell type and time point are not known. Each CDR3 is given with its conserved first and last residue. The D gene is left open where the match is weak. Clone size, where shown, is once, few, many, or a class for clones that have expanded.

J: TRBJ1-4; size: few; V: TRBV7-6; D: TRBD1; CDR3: CASSSGTGGEKLFF; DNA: TGTGCCAGCAGTTCCGGGACAGGGGGTGAAAAACTGTTTTTT
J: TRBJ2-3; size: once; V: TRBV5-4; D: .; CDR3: CASSFPLTDTDTQYF; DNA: TGTGCCAGCAGCTTCCCCCTGACGGACACAGATACGCAGTATTTT
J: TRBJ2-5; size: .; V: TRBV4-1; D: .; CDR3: CASSQAGMGETQYF; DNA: TGCGCCAGCAGCCAAGCGGGGATGGGGGAGACCCAGTACTTC
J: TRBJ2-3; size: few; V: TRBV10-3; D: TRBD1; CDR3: CATTDRGGQDTQYF; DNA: TGTGCCACTACGGACAGGGGAGGGCAAGATACGCAGTATTTT
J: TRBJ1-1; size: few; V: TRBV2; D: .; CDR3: CASSETGTVSAEAFF; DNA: TGTGCCAGCAGTGAAACGGGCACGGTGTCGGCTGAAGCTTTCTTT
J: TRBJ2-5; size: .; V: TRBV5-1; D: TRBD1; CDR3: CASSGGTGEETQYF; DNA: TGCGCCAGCAGCGGTGGGACAGGGGAAGAGACCCAGTACTTC
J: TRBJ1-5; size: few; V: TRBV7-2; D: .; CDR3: CASSLDEQPQHF; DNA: TGTGCCAGCAGCTTAGACGAACAGCCCCAGCATTTT
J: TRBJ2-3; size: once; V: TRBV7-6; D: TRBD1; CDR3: CASSGTGNSQYF; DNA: TGTGCCAGCAGCGGGACAGGGAACTCGCAGTATTTT
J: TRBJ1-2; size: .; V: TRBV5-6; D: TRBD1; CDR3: CASSLGTGIYGYTF; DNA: TGTGCCAGCAGCTTGGGGACAGGGATTTATGGCTACACCTTC
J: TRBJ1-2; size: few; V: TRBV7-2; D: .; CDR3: CASSPDGANYGYTF; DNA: TGTGCCAGCAGCCCCGACGGAGCTAACTATGGCTACACCTTC
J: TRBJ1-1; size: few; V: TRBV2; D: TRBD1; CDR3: CASTEQGRTEAFF; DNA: TGTGCCAGCACTGAACAGGGGCGAACTGAAGCTTTCTTT
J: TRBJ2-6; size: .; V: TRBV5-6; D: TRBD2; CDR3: CASSPGLSGANVLTF; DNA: TGTGCCAGCAGCCCGGGACTATCCGGGGCCAACGTCCTGACTTTC
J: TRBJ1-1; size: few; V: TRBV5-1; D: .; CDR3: CASSLESTGTEAFF; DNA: TGCGCCAGCAGCTTGGAATCGACGGGCACTGAAGCTTTCTTT
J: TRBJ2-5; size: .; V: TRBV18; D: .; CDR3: CASSFGPIETQYF; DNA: TGTGCCAGCTCATTCGGACCGATAGAGACCCAGTACTTC
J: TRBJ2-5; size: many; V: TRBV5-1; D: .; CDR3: CASNPGRGGAETQYF; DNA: TGCGCCAGCAACCCTGGGAGGGGGGGGGCCGAGACCCAGTACTTC
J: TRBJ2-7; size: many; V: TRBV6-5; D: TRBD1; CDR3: CASSYGQGVSYEQYF; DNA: TGTGCCAGCAGTTACGGGCAGGGGGTCTCCTACGAGCAGTACTTC
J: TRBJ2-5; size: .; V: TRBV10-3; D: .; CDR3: CAISGTNQETQYF; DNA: TGTGCCATCAGTGGGACAAACCAAGAGACCCAGTACTTC
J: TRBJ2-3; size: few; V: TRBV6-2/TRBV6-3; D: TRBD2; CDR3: CASRERLAGEGTQYF; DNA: TGTGCCAGCAGAGAAAGACTAGCGGGGGAAGGTACGCAGTATTTT
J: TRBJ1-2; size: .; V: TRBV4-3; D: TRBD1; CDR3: CASSQLSDRGRDGYTF; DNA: TGCGCCAGCAGCCAACTATCAGACAGGGGGCGGGATGGCTACACCTTC
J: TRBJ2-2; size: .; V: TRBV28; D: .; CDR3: CASSSPGTGPTGELFF; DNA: TGTGCCAGCAGTTCCCCTGGGACGGGACCCACCGGGGAGCTGTTTTTT
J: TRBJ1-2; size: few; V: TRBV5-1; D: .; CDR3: CASSFAPGTYGYTF; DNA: TGCGCCAGCAGCTTTGCCCCAGGGACCTATGGCTACACCTTC
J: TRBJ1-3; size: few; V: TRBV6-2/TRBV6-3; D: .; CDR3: CASSSYGDSGNTIYF; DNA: TGTGCCAGCAGTTCTTACGGCGACTCTGGAAACACCATATATTTT
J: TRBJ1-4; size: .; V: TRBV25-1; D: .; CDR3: CASRRGPNEKLFF; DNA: TGTGCCAGCCGCCGGGGCCCTAATGAAAAACTGTTTTTT
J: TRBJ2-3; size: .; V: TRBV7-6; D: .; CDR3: CASSSVPGSTDTQYF; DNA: TGTGCCAGCAGCTCTGTCCCGGGGAGCACAGATACGCAGTATTTT
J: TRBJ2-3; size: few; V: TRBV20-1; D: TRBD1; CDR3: CSASQGEDTQYF; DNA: TGCAGTGCTAGTCAGGGGGAGGATACGCAGTATTTT
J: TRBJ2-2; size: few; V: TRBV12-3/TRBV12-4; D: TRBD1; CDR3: CASSFAGGPGELFF; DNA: TGTGCCAGCAGTTTCGCAGGGGGTCCCGGGGAGCTGTTTTTT
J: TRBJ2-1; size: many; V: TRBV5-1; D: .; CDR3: CASSLDRLYNEQFF; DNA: TGCGCCAGCAGCTTGGACAGGCTGTACAATGAGCAGTTCTTC
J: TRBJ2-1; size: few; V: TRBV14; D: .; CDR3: CASSHSPRDPEQFF; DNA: TGTGCCAGCAGCCACAGCCCCCGGGACCCCGAGCAGTTCTTC
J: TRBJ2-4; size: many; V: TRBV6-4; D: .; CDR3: CASSDRSSIQYF; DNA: TGTGCCAGCAGTGACCGGTCCTCCATTCAGTACTTC
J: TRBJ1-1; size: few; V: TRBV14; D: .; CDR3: CASSQVLNTEAFF; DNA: TGTGCCAGCAGCCAAGTCCTGAACACTGAAGCTTTCTTT
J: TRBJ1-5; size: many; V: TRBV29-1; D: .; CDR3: CSVEDRSQSRQPQHF; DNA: TGCAGCGTTGAAGATCGGTCACAGTCGAGGCAGCCCCAGCATTTT
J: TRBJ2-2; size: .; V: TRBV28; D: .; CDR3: CASSLDLESVNTGELFF; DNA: TGTGCCAGCAGTTTAGACCTCGAGAGCGTGAACACCGGGGAGCTGTTTTTT
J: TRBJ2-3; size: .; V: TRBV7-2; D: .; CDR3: CASSLQGGAPDTQYF; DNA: TGTGCCAGCAGCTTGCAAGGGGGGGCCCCAGATACGCAGTATTTT
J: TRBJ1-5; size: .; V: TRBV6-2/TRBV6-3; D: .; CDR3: CASSYLPPPGDQPQHF; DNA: TGTGCCAGCAGTTACCTGCCCCCGCCAGGGGATCAGCCCCAGCATTTT
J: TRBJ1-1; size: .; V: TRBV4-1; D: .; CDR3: CASSQDGRSGAEAFF; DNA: TGCGCCAGCAGCCAAGATGGCCGGTCGGGGGCGGAGGCTTTCTTT
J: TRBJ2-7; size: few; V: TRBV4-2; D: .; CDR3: CASSRAVGWSYEQYF; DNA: TGTGCCAGCAGCCGCGCCGTGGGGTGGTCCTACGAGCAGTACTTC
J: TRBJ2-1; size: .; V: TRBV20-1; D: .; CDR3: CSAWTGYSYNEQFF; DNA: TGCAGTGCGTGGACTGGGTACTCCTACAATGAGCAGTTCTTC
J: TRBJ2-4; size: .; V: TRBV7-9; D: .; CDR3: CASSHTRVEAKNIQYF; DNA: TGTGCCAGCAGCCATACTAGGGTGGAGGCCAAAAACATTCAGTACTTC
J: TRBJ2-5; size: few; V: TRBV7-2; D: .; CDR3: CASSLGGTIQETQYF; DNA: TGTGCCAGCAGCTTAGGAGGGACGATCCAAGAGACCCAGTACTTC
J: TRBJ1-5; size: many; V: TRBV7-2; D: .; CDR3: CASSFAVSNQPQHF; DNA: TGTGCCAGCAGCTTTGCAGTGAGCAATCAGCCCCAGCATTTT
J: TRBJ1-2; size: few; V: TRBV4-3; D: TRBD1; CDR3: CASSQRTGDGYTF; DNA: TGCGCCAGCAGCCAGAGGACAGGGGATGGCTACACCTTC
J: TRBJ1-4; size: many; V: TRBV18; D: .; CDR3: CASSPFTEKLFF; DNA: TGTGCCAGCTCACCCTTTACGGAAAAACTGTTTTTT
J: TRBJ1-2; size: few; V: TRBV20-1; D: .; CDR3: CSARDIGARPNYGYTF; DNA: TGCAGTGCTAGAGATATCGGAGCGCGGCCTAACTATGGCTACACCTTC
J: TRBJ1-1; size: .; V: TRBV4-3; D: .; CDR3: CASSQDWGGAFF; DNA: TGCGCCAGCAGCCAAGATTGGGGGGGGGCTTTCTTT
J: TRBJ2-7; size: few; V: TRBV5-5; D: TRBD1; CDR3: CASSLAWTGIEQYF; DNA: TGTGCCAGCAGCTTGGCGTGGACAGGGATCGAGCAGTACTTC
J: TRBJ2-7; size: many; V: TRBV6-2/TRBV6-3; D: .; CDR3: CASSYSRQRLPYEQYF; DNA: TGTGCCAGCAGTTACTCGAGGCAGCGACTACCCTACGAGCAGTACTTC
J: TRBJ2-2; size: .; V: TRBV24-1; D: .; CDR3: CATSDEDKTYLNTGELFF; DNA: TGTGCCACCAGTGACGAGGACAAGACTTACCTAAACACCGGGGAGCTGTTTTTT
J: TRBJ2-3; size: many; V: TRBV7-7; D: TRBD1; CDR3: CASSPGQTDTQYF; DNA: TGTGCCAGCAGTCCGGGACAGACAGATACGCAGTATTTT
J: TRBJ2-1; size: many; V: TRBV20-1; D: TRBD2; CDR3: CSALGLAGESYNEQFF; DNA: TGCAGTGCTCTGGGACTAGCGGGGGAATCCTACAATGAGCAGTTCTTC
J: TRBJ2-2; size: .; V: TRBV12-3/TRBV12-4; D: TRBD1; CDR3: CASRLDRSTGELFF; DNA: TGTGCCAGCAGACTGGACAGGAGCACCGGGGAGCTGTTTTTT
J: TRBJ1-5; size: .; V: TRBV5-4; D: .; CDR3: CASSKQGNNQPQHF; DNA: TGTGCCAGCAGCAAACAGGGAAACAATCAGCCCCAGCATTTT
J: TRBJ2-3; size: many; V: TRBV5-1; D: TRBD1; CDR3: CASSLQGWADTQYF; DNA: TGCGCCAGCAGCTTACAGGGGTGGGCAGATACGCAGTATTTT
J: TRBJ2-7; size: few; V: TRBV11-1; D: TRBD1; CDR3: CASSRDRVHEQYF; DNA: TGTGCCAGCAGCCGGGACAGGGTGCACGAGCAGTACTTC
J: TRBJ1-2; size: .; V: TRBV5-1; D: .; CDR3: CASSYSVGIYSYGYTF; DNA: TGCGCCAGCAGCTATTCGGTAGGGATCTACAGCTATGGCTACACCTTC
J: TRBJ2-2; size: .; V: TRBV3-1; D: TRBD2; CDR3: CASSQDLAGGPGTGELFF; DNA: TGTGCCAGCAGCCAAGACCTAGCGGGGGGGCCGGGCACCGGGGAGCTGTTTTTT
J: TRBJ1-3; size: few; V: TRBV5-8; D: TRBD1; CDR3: CASSWDRGPGNTIYF; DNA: TGTGCCAGCAGCTGGGACAGGGGGCCTGGAAACACCATATATTTT
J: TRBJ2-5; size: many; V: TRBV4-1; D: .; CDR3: CASSQDGLAGETQYF; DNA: TGCGCCAGCAGCCAAGATGGCCTAGCCGGGGAGACCCAGTACTTC